The next 29 T cell receptor beta chains were all read from a single sample in a study of identical twins (dated by TCRdb to 2015 to 2016). The library was generated by 5' RACE. TCRdb records Illumina HiSeq 2000 as the sequencer. The public reads were reprocessed in TCRdb via fastp at Q25 and MiXCR, keeping in-frame beta chains. Merged by CDR3 protein, the rows form single entries marked with the most common genes and DNA. This sample lists around 690,000 distinct CDR3 sequences; 21% were detected once. The top ten clonotypes cover approximately 4.5% of the sample. This sample also appeared in a second study, on T cells expressing NK-cell markers.

What was sequenced was PBMCs. Every receptor here comes from a woman aged 18-29 years in good health.

This clonotype was seen more than once but under ten times. The chain links TRBV18 to TRBJ2-2, with TRBD2 as a possible D gene (6 bases). Trimming stripped 0 bases from V and 7 bases from J, with 9 bases between. Per the germline V gene, CDR1 is KGHSH and CDR2 is LQKENI. The CDR3 has 14 residues. The CDR3 spells CASSPPLALGELFF. Written as DNA, the CDR3 is TGTGCCAGCTCACCACCCCTAGCGCTCGGGGAGCTGTTTTTT. Full variable domain (outside the CDR3, taken from reference TRBV18 and TRBJ2-2): NAGVMQNPRHLVRRRGQEARLRCSPMKGHSHVYWYRQLPEEGLKFMVYLQKENIIDESGMPKERFSAEFPKEGPSILRIQQVVRGDSAAYFCASSPPLALGELFFGEGSRLTVL.

This clonotype was counted at least ten times. The V call is TRBV10-2, the J call TRBJ2-3; TRBD2 agrees at 7 bases. The V segment lost 5 bases and the J segment 0 bases; nucleotides outside the gene matches: 5. Germline values: CDR1 WSHSY, CDR2 SAAADI. The CDR3 extends over 15 amino acids. In nucleotides, the CDR3 is TGCGCCAGCAGTACTACTAGCGCCAGCACAGATACGCAGTATTTT. Translation: CASSTTSASTDTQYF.

The V call is TRBV20-1, the J call TRBJ2-1, with a possible D match to TRBD1 (5 bases). Germline loops: CDR1 DFQATT, CDR2 SNEGSKA (reference sequence). The CDR3 extends over 15 amino acids. Deletions cut 3 bases from V and 2 bases from J, with 14 bases between. Written as DNA, the CDR3 is TGCAGTGCTAGGAGACCTAGGGGCCCCTACAATGAGCAGTTCTTC. It yields the protein CSARRPRGPYNEQFF.

This clonotype was seen ten or more times. The chain carries TRBV29-1 and TRBJ2-7; tentative D call: TRBD1 (5 bases). The V end lost 5 bases, the J end lost 4 bases, and 9 bases lay between the germline ends. This CDR3 is 11 amino acids long. Germline V gene data show CDR1 as SQVTM and CDR2 as ANQGSEA. CDR3 residues: CSVQDIYEQYF. The CDR3 DNA follows: TGCAGCGTTCAGGACATTTACGAGCAGTACTTC.

This clonotype was detected only a few times. The chain has TRBV7-3 and TRBJ2-2; D may correspond to TRBD1 or TRBD2 (5 bases each). This CDR3 comprises 20 residues. The ends were cut back, 5 bases at V and 5 bases at J, with 30 bases in the middle. Germline V gives CDR1 SGHTA, CDR2 FQGTGA. CDR3 coding DNA: TGTGCCAGCAGCCGAGAGCACGGGTTCGGGACGGCCTCGAGGACCGGGGAGCTGTTTTTT. Translated: CASSREHGFGTASRTGELFF.

The chain recombines TRBV5-6 with TRBJ2-3; 7 bases are a match to TRBD2. CDR3 length: 15 residues. Germline loops: CDR1 SGHDT, CDR2 YYEEEE. J lost 1 base, V lost 6 bases, and 8 bases had no gene match. The CDR3 nucleotides read TGTGCCAGCAATCTCCCTAGCGGCCGCACAGATACGCAGTATTTT. This codes for CASNLPSGRTDTQYF.

This clonotype was found a few times. This chain links TRBV10-3 with TRBJ2-2; a weak D match, TRBD1 (6 bases). This CDR3 has 14 residues. Germline assignment: CDR1 ENHRY and CDR2 SYGVKD. Trimming pared 7 bases from V and 0 bases from J, leaving 9 bases between. DNA of the CDR3: TGTGCCATCAATCCAGGGGCGAACACCGGGGAGCTGTTTTTT. This translates into CAINPGANTGELFF.

CDR3 region: CASSSETGIGSGANVLTF. In nucleotides, the CDR3 is TGTGCCAGCAGTTCGGAAACCGGTATTGGATCTGGGGCCAACGTCCTGACTTTC. The V and J genes are TRBV6-5 and TRBJ2-6, with unresolved D. V was shortened by 4 bases and J by 1 base, with 17 bases between the two germline ends. Germline V gene sequence: CDR1 MNHEY, CDR2 SVGAGI. The length of the CDR3 is 18 residues.

The rearrangement links TRBV11-2 to TRBJ2-1; maybe TRBD2 (5 bases). Germline CDR1 is SGHAT and CDR2 is FQNNGV. The ends were cut back, 5 bases at V and 0 bases at J, with 14 bases in the middle. The CDR3 is 16 residues long. DNA for the CDR3: TGTGCCAGCAGCACTCTAGCTTTTGGCTCCTACAATGAGCAGTTCTTC. This encodes CASSTLAFGSYNEQFF.

The rearrangement joins TRBV20-1 to TRBJ2-5; a weak D match, TRBD1 (6 bases). The CDR3 contains 12 residues. Germline V gene data show CDR1 as DFQATT and CDR2 as SNEGSKA (reference sequence). V shed 5 bases and J shed 4 bases, with 11 bases lying between them. The CDR3 sequence is CSARAGAETQYF. For the CDR3, the DNA is TGCAGTGCTCGGGCAGGGGCAGAGACCCAGTACTTC.

This clonotype has ten or more counts. The rearrangement links TRBV9 to TRBJ2-1; TRBD2 aligns across 8 bases. The CDR3 is 16 amino acids. The germline V gene has CDR1 SGDLS and CDR2 YYNGEE. Germline trimming cut 2 bases from V and 4 bases from J; bases unmatched to any gene: 8. As DNA, the CDR3 is TGTGCCAGCAGCGTTATAGCGGGATCTATTTACAATGAGCAGTTCTTC. It is translated as CASSVIAGSIYNEQFF.

This chain joins TRBV19 and TRBJ2-1; D possibly matches TRBD1 or TRBD2 (6 bases each). CDR3 length: 16 amino acids. V lost 6 bases, J lost 4 bases, and 19 bases lay in between. Germline lookup yields CDR1 LNHDA and CDR2 SQIVND (reference sequence). The CDR3 sequence: CASRGARGAEYNEQFF. The CDR3 nucleotides read TGTGCCAGTAGGGGGGCCCGCGGGGCTGAGTACAATGAGCAGTTCTTC.

This rearrangement joins TRBV20-1 to TRBJ2-1; 8 bases fit TRBD2. This CDR3 has 18 amino acids. J gave up 4 bases and V 5 bases, and 19 bases lay outside the gene matches. Germline V lookup: CDR1 DFQATT, CDR2 SNEGSKA (reference sequence). In nucleotides, the CDR3 is TGCAGTGCTGCCCCCCCGGCACCACTAGCGGTGGATTACAATGAGCAGTTCTTC. Translated, it gives CSAAPPAPLAVDYNEQFF.

This clonotype was observed a handful of times. The chain is built from TRBV5-1 and TRBJ2-7; TRBD2 agrees at 7 bases. The CDR3 has 13 amino acids. V trimming: 4 bases; J trimming: 8 bases; junction bases outside the gene matches: 9. The germline CDR1 and CDR2 sequences are SGHRS and YFSETQ. The CDR3 DNA is TGCGCCAGCAGCGGGACTACCCATGAGAAGCAGTACTTC. This codes for CASSGTTHEKQYF.

This clonotype has only a few counts. The rearrangement joins TRBV5-1 to TRBJ2-1, with a tentative D call TRBD2 (6 bases). V was trimmed by 4 bases and J by 2 bases, leaving 19 bases between them. Germline V gene sequence: CDR1 SGHRS, CDR2 YFSETQ. This CDR3 spans 17 amino acids. For the CDR3, the DNA is TGCGCCAGCAGCGACACTCGGAGGGCCGAGCCCTACAATGAGCAGTTCTTC. This codes for CASSDTRRAEPYNEQFF.

J is TRBJ2-1 and V is TRBV7-3; D is unresolved. Per the germline V gene, CDR1 is SGHTA and CDR2 is FQGTGA. The CDR3 has 15 residues. With 2 bases removed from V and 8 bases from J, the gap between germline ends came to 16 bases. As DNA, the CDR3 is TGTGCCAGCAGCTTAGAATCTGCCTCTAGGGATGAGCAGTTCTTC. It is translated as CASSLESASRDEQFF.

This clonotype came up a few times. The chain joins TRBV5-6 to TRBJ2-1, with TRBD2 identical over 7 bases. CDR3 length: 16 residues. J lost 2 bases, V lost 3 bases, and 8 bases had no gene match. CDR1 and CDR2 from the germline V gene are SGHDT and YYEEEE. This CDR3 is CASSYSLARAYNEQFF. The CDR3 DNA reads TGTGCCAGCAGCTACTCACTAGCGAGAGCCTACAATGAGCAGTTCTTC. Drawing the rest from reference TRBV5-6 and TRBJ2-1, the complete variable domain is DAGVTQSPTHLIKTRGQQVTLRCSPKSGHDTVSWYQQALGQGPQFIFQYYEEEERQRGNFPDRFSGHQFPNYSSELNVNALLLGDSALYLCASSYSLARAYNEQFFGPGTRLTVL.

This chain connects TRBV14 to TRBJ2-6; 11 bases are a match to TRBD1. The CDR3 is 15 residues long. The V gene's germline CDR1 is SGHDN and CDR2 FVKESK. The ends lost 8 bases at V and 2 bases at J; junction bases unmatched: 2. The CDR3 here is CASGQGAAGANVLTF. CDR3 nucleotide sequence: TGTGCCAGCGGACAGGGGGCAGCTGGGGCCAACGTCCTGACTTTC.

CDR3 sequence (DNA): TGCGCCAGCAGCGATTTGACGGGGAACACTGAAGCTTTCTTT. As protein: CASSDLTGNTEAFF. V and J are TRBV5-1 and TRBJ1-1; no reliable D call. V lost 4 bases and J lost 1, with 11 bases in between. The CDR3 length is 14 residues. CDR1 is SGHRS and CDR2 is YFSETQ in the germline V gene. The full variable domain, its missing parts supplied by reference TRBV5-1 and TRBJ1-1, is KAGVTQTPRYLIKTRGQQVTLSCSPISGHRSVSWYQQTPGQGLQFLFEYFSETQRNKGNFPGRFSGRQFSNSRSEMNVSTLELGDSALYLCASSDLTGNTEAFFGQGTRLTVV.

This clonotype was found a few times. The rearrangement joins TRBV5-1 to TRBJ2-1; 9 nucleotides match TRBD2. Germline values: CDR1 SGHRS, CDR2 YFSETQ. V dropped 0 bases and J dropped 7; count of bases not matched to a gene: 8. The CDR3 has 16 amino acids. CDR3 in DNA: TGCGCCAGCAGCTTGGCCCCGACTAGCGGCATAAATGAGCAGTTCTTC. It translates to CASSLAPTSGINEQFF.

This clonotype was observed many times. The rearrangement uses TRBV7-3 and TRBJ2-1, with D possibly matching TRBD2 (5 bases). Trimming stripped 1 base from V and 7 bases from J, with 8 bases between. CDR1 SGHTA and CDR2 FQGTGA come from the germline V gene. The CDR3 runs to 13 residues. CDR3 protein: CASSLNRGNEQFF. As DNA, the CDR3 is TGTGCCAGCAGCTTAAACCGCGGGAATGAGCAGTTCTTC.

This clonotype was detected many times. The V gene is TRBV29-1, the J gene TRBJ2-2; D remains unclear. Germline values: CDR1 SQVTM, CDR2 ANQGSEA. V was trimmed by 7 bases and J by 6 bases, leaving 12 bases between them. The CDR3 contains 12 residues. The CDR3 loop is CSAQVSPGELFF. CDR3 DNA: TGCAGCGCCCAGGTCTCTCCCGGGGAGCTGTTTTTT.

V gene TRBV29-1 combines with J gene TRBJ2-7; 7 nucleotides match TRBD1. Trimming cost V 6 bases and J 0 bases; bases outside gene matches: 5. The V gene's germline CDR1 is SQVTM and CDR2 ANQGSEA. The CDR3 totals 13 residues. The CDR3 protein is CSVVTGPSYEQYF. The CDR3 bases are TGCAGCGTCGTGACAGGGCCCTCCTACGAGCAGTACTTC.

This clonotype was counted only a few times. The CDR3 spells CSARDNRRAANTEAFF. As DNA, the CDR3 is TGCAGTGCTAGAGATAATAGGAGGGCAGCGAACACTGAAGCTTTCTTT. The V and J genes are TRBV20-1 and TRBJ1-1; D unresolved. This CDR3 has 16 amino acids. Trimming pared 0 bases from V and 1 base from J, leaving 15 bases between. Germline CDR1 reads DFQATT; CDR2 reads SNEGSKA (reference sequence).

A few counts support this clonotype. The chain carries TRBV6-1 and TRBJ2-6; D is ambiguous. The V gene's germline CDR1 is MNHNS and CDR2 SASEGT. Trimming pared 7 bases from V and 4 bases from J, leaving 14 bases between. This CDR3 comprises 15 residues. DNA for the CDR3: TGTGCCAGCAACACACTTGGTGGAGGGGCCAACGTCCTGACTTTC. This codes for CASNTLGGGANVLTF.

This clonotype has more than one count but fewer than ten. V and J are TRBV12-3 or TRBV12-4 and TRBJ2-1; the D gene is possibly TRBD1 (6 bases). The CDR3 is 13 residues long. Between the trimmed V and J ends, which lost 2 bases and 9 bases, there was a span of 11 bases. CDR3 sequence: CASSLRTRGEQFF. The CDR3 region has the DNA TGTGCCAGCAGTTTACGTACCAGGGGTGAGCAGTTCTTC.

This clonotype has a handful of counts. The chain couples TRBV7-9 to TRBJ2-5; 8 positions agree with TRBD2. CDR1 and CDR2 (germline): SEHNR, FQNEAQ (reference sequence). Germline trimming cut 5 bases from V and 4 bases from J; bases unmatched to any gene: 12. The CDR3 consists of 16 residues. In nucleotides, the CDR3 is TGTGCCAGCAGCCCTAGGGTAGGACTAGCCCGAGAGACCCAGTACTTC. Translation: CASSPRVGLARETQYF.

This clonotype has just a few counts. The chain has TRBV9 and TRBJ1-3; tentative D call: TRBD1 (6 bases). Trimming took 2 bases from V and 0 from J, leaving 9 bases between them. The CDR3 consists of 15 residues. Germline CDR1 reads SGDLS; CDR2 reads YYNGEE. CDR3 loop: CASSVTGLSGNTIYF. The CDR3 coding sequence is TGTGCCAGCAGCGTGACAGGCCTCTCTGGAAACACCATATATTTT. The whole variable domain, remainder taken from reference TRBV9 and TRBJ1-3, is DSGVTQTPKHLITATGQRVTLRCSPRSGDLSVYWYQQSLDQGLQFLIQYYNGEERAKGNILERFSAQQFPDLHSELNLSSLELGDSALYFCASSVTGLSGNTIYFGEGSWLTVV.

CDR3 bases: TGTGCCAGCAGCCAAACAGGGTACCTGAACACTGAAGCTTTCTTT. The encoded protein is CASSQTGYLNTEAFF. The chain joins TRBV7-2 to TRBJ1-1; D may be TRBD1 (6 bases). The CDR3 extends over 15 amino acids. Trimming took off 5 bases at V and 0 bases at J, with 13 bases between the two ends. From germline, CDR1 is SGHTA and CDR2 FQGNSA.